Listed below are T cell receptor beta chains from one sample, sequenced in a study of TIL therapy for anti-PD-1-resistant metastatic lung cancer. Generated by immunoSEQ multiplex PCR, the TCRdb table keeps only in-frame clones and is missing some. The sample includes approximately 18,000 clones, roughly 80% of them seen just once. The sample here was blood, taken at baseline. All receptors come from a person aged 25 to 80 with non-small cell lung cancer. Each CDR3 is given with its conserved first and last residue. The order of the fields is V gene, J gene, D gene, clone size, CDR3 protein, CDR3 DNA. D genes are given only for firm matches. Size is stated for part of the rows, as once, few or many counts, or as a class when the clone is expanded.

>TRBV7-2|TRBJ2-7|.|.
CASSLVPREFYEQYF
TGTGCCAGCAGCTTAGTCCCTAGGGAGTTCTACGAGCAGTACTTC
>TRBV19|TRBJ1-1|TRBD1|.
CASSPLQGARTEAFF
TGTGCCAGTAGCCCTTTACAGGGGGCGAGGACTGAAGCTTTCTTT
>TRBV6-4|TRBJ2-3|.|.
CASSVGAGTADTQYF
TGTGCCAGCAGTGTGGGGGCCGGGACGGCAGATACGCAGTATTTT
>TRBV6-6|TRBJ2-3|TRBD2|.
CASSFSAGGGDTQYF
TGTGCCAGCAGTTTTTCAGCGGGGGGTGGAGATACGCAGTATTTT
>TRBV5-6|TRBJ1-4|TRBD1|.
CASSLGDRAEKLFF
TGTGCCAGCAGCTTGGGGGACAGGGCAGAAAAACTGTTTTTT
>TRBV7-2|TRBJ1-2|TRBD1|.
CASSLILGGNRGYTF
TGTGCCAGCAGCTTAATTTTAGGGGGCAATAGGGGCTACACCTTC
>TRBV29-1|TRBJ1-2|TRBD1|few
CSVGIQGGNYGYTF
TGCAGCGTTGGAATACAGGGGGGTAACTATGGCTACACCTTC
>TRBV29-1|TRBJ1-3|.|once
CSVEGSAGNTIYF
TGCAGCGTTGAAGGGTCTGCTGGAAACACCATATATTTT
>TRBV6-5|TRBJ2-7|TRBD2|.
CASSGTSGRPYEQYF
TGTGCCAGCAGTGGGACTAGCGGGAGACCCTACGAGCAGTACTTC
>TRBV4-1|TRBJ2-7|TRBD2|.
CASSRSRERGPSYEQYF
TGCGCCAGCAGCCGATCGAGGGAGCGGGGGCCCTCCTACGAGCAGTACTTC
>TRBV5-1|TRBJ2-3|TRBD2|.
CASNPGLAGGRGTDTQYF
TGCGCCAGCAACCCAGGACTAGCGGGGGGGCGAGGCACAGATACGCAGTATTTT
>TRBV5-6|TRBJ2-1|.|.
CASSSLERLSSYNEQFF
TGTGCCAGCAGCTCACTAGAGCGGCTTAGCTCCTACAATGAGCAGTTCTTC
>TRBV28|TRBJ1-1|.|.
CASSLSGAGAFF
TGTGCCAGCAGTTTATCGGGGGCGGGAGCTTTCTTT
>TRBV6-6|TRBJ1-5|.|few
CASSPPDQPQHF
TGTGCCAGCAGTCCCCCTGATCAGCCCCAGCATTTT
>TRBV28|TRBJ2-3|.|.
CASRAGGTDTQYF
TGTGCCAGCAGGGCCGGGGGCACAGATACGCAGTATTTT
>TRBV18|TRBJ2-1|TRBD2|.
CASSPGGVSNNEQFF
TGTGCCAGCTCACCCGGGGGGGTGAGCAACAATGAGCAGTTCTTC
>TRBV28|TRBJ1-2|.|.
CASRVPGGAYGYTF
TGTGCCAGCAGAGTGCCGGGCGGAGCCTATGGCTACACCTTC
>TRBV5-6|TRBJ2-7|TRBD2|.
CASSLLAGAYEQYF
TGTGCCAGCAGCTTACTAGCGGGGGCCTACGAGCAGTACTTC
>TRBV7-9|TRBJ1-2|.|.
CASSFPRREANYGYTF
TGTGCCAGCAGCTTCCCGAGGAGGGAGGCTAACTATGGCTACACCTTC
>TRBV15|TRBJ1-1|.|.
CATSRDLAKNTEAFF
TGTGCCACCAGCAGAGATCTGGCTAAGAACACTGAAGCTTTCTTT
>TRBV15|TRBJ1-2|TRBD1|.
CATSTPRDRGAQNYGYTF
TGTGCCACCAGCACTCCCCGCGACAGGGGCGCCCAGAACTATGGCTACACCTTC
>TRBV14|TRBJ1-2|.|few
CASSRDTKAYGYTF
TGTGCCAGCAGCCGGGACACCAAAGCCTATGGCTACACCTTC
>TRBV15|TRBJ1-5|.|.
CATSRGERRQPQHF
TGTGCCACCAGCAGAGGAGAGAGGCGTCAGCCCCAGCATTTT
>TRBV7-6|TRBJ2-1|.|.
CASSHGTMDEQFF
TGTGCCAGCAGCCACGGGACCATGGATGAGCAGTTCTTC
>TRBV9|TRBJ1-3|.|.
CASSVAQDLNTIYF
TGTGCCAGCAGCGTAGCCCAAGACTTAAACACCATATATTTT
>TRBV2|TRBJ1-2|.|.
CASRQGTVYGYTF
TGTGCCAGCAGACAAGGGACTGTCTATGGCTACACCTTC
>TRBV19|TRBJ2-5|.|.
CASSTTVQETQYF
TGTGCCAGTAGTACGACGGTTCAAGAGACCCAGTACTTC
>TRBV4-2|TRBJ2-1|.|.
CASSRGADNEQFF
TGTGCCAGCAGCCGGGGGGCCGACAATGAGCAGTTCTTC
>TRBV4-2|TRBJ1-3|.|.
CASSPEGSGPGNTIYF
TGTGCCAGCAGCCCCGAGGGGTCGGGGCCTGGAAACACCATATATTTT
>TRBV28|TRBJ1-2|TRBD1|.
CASSLRLRGLGYTF
TGTGCCAGCAGTCTACGCCTTAGGGGGCTTGGCTACACCTTC
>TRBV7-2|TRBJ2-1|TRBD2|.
CASSLSGLVSNEQFF
TGTGCCAGCAGCTTATCGGGACTAGTTAGCAATGAGCAGTTCTTC
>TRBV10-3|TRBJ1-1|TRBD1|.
CAIGLDRGTEAFF
TGTGCCATCGGGTTGGACAGGGGAACCGAAGCTTTCTTT
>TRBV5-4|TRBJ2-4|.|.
CASSLNSGGAKNIQYF
TGTGCCAGCAGCTTGAACTCTGGGGGGGCCAAAAACATTCAGTACTTC
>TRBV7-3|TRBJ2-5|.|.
CASSLLSGGVETQYF
TGTGCCAGCAGCTTACTTAGCGGAGGAGTGGAGACCCAGTACTTC
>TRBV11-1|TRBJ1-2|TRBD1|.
CASSQGAGRGYTF
TGTGCCAGCAGCCAGGGGGCTGGTCGTGGCTACACCTTC
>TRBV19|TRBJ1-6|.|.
CASSPAGGGPLHF
TGTGCCAGTAGTCCAGCGGGGGGAGGACCCCTCCACTTT
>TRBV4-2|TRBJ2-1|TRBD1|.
CASSQIMGGQGTNEQFF
TGTGCCAGCAGCCAAATTATGGGTGGACAGGGGACCAATGAGCAGTTCTTC
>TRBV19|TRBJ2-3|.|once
CASSDRSSSTDTQYF
TGTGCCAGTAGTGACCGGTCCTCAAGCACAGATACGCAGTATTTT
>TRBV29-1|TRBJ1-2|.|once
CSAPLGANYGYTF
TGCAGCGCTCCTCTCGGGGCCAACTATGGCTACACCTTC
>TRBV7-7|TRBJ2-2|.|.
CASSLYVGGANTGELFF
TGTGCCAGCAGCTTATATGTAGGGGGGGCGAACACCGGGGAGCTGTTTTTT
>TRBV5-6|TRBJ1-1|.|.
CASSLASNTEAFF
TGTGCCAGCAGCTTGGCAAGTAACACTGAAGCTTTCTTT
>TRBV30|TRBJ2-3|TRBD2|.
CAWSVRPGSGGRDTQYF
TGTGCCTGGAGTGTAAGGCCTGGGAGCGGGGGGCGAGATACGCAGTATTTT
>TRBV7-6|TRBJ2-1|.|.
CASSPDVGGAAYNEQFF
TGTGCCAGCAGCCCGGATGTGGGGGGGGCGGCCTACAATGAGCAGTTCTTC
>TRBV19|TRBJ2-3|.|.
CVSGTDTQYF
TGTGTTAGTGGCACAGATACGCAGTATTTT
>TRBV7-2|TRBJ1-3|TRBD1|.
CASSRTGGRVSGNTIYF
TGTGCCAGCAGCCGAACAGGGGGTCGAGTCTCTGGAAACACCATATATTTT
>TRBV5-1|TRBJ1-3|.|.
CASSLEKGRGNTIYF
TGCGCCAGCAGCTTGGAAAAGGGACGTGGAAACACCATATATTTT
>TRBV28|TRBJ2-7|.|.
CASSADRRLEQYF
TGTGCCAGCAGTGCAGACAGGAGGTTGGAGCAGTACTTC